The rows below give T cell receptor beta chains drawn from one sample of a study of cytomegalovirus exposure and HLA in healthy donors. The assay was immunoSEQ multiplex PCR, and TCRdb's table has in-frame clones only and misses some. Of 150,000 to 160,000 clones listed, approximately 80% are singletons. Sample: PBMCs. These receptors came from a woman in her 40s in good health and CMV-seropositive. Both conserved end residues are part of each CDR3. The D gene is left open where the match is weak. Size tells how often a clone was seen (once, few, many) or the class of an expanded clone, and some rows leave it out.

cdr3_aa: CAISESVMRQGKGEQYF; cdr3_nt: TGTGCCATCAGTGAGTCGGTTATGCGACAGGGTAAAGGCGAGCAGTACTTC; j_call: TRBJ2-7; v_call: TRBV10-3; clone_size: once; d_call: TRBD1
cdr3_aa: CASSLEQGHEQYF; cdr3_nt: TGTGCCAGCAGTCTTGAGCAGGGGCACGAGCAGTACTTC; j_call: TRBJ2-7; v_call: TRBV6-1; clone_size: few; d_call: -
cdr3_aa: CASSDSRHRDTQYF; cdr3_nt: TGTGCCAGCAGTGACAGCAGGCATAGAGATACGCAGTATTTT; j_call: TRBJ2-3; v_call: TRBV2; clone_size: -; d_call: -
cdr3_aa: CASSPRTGRDYEQYF; cdr3_nt: TGTGCCAGCAGTCCCCGGACAGGGAGGGACTACGAGCAGTACTTC; j_call: TRBJ2-7; v_call: TRBV6-5; clone_size: -; d_call: -
cdr3_aa: CAWSVGAGNTEAFF; cdr3_nt: TGTGCCTGGAGTGTAGGGGCAGGCAACACTGAAGCTTTCTTT; j_call: TRBJ1-1; v_call: TRBV30; clone_size: -; d_call: -
cdr3_aa: CASSLVYGEANYGYTF; cdr3_nt: TGCGCCAGCAGCTTGGTGTACGGGGAAGCTAACTATGGCTACACCTTC; j_call: TRBJ1-2; v_call: TRBV5-1; clone_size: -; d_call: -
cdr3_aa: CASSWGTGSEKLFF; cdr3_nt: TGTGCCAGCAGTTGGGGGACAGGGTCTGAAAAACTGTTTTTT; j_call: TRBJ1-4; v_call: TRBV28; clone_size: -; d_call: TRBD1
cdr3_aa: CASCSYRGGTGELFF; cdr3_nt: TGTGCCAGCTGCTCCTACAGGGGAGGCACCGGGGAGCTGTTTTTT; j_call: TRBJ2-2; v_call: TRBV28; clone_size: -; d_call: -
cdr3_aa: CASSLSGGYLYF; cdr3_nt: TGTGCCAGCAGCTTATCTGGGGGCTATCTGTACTTC; j_call: TRBJ2-7; v_call: TRBV5-4; clone_size: -; d_call: -
cdr3_aa: CASSLLENAEAFF; cdr3_nt: TGTGCCAGCAGCTTGTTGGAGAACGCTGAAGCTTTCTTT; j_call: TRBJ1-1; v_call: TRBV5-4; clone_size: -; d_call: -
cdr3_aa: CASSNPNNYGYTF; cdr3_nt: TGTGCCAGCTCTAACCCAAATAACTATGGCTACACCTTC; j_call: TRBJ1-2; v_call: TRBV6-1; clone_size: -; d_call: -
cdr3_aa: CASSLAAGQGLEKLFF; cdr3_nt: TGCGCCAGCAGCTTGGCGGCGGGACAGGGTCTTGAAAAACTGTTTTTT; j_call: TRBJ1-4; v_call: TRBV5-1; clone_size: -; d_call: TRBD1
cdr3_aa: CASSWTSYNEQFF; cdr3_nt: TGCGCCAGCAGCTGGACTAGCTACAATGAGCAGTTCTTC; j_call: TRBJ2-1; v_call: TRBV5-1; clone_size: -; d_call: TRBD2
cdr3_aa: CASSPHRVPETQYF; cdr3_nt: TGTGCCAGCAGCCCACACAGGGTGCCGGAGACCCAGTACTTC; j_call: TRBJ2-5; v_call: TRBV21-1; clone_size: -; d_call: -
cdr3_aa: CASRGRAKNIQYF; cdr3_nt: TGTGCCAGCAGAGGCAGGGCCAAAAACATTCAGTACTTC; j_call: TRBJ2-4; v_call: TRBV27; clone_size: -; d_call: -
cdr3_aa: CASSLRQDAASTQYF; cdr3_nt: TGCGCCAGCAGCCTCCGACAGGACGCGGCCTCGACGCAGTATTTT; j_call: TRBJ2-3; v_call: TRBV4-1; clone_size: few; d_call: -
cdr3_aa: CASSVGVTGEEKLFF; cdr3_nt: TGTGCCAGCAGCGTAGGCGTGACAGGGGAGGAAAAACTGTTTTTT; j_call: TRBJ1-4; v_call: TRBV9; clone_size: -; d_call: TRBD1
cdr3_aa: CASSYSHPGLVGELFF; cdr3_nt: TGTGCCAGCAGTTACTCGCATCCGGGACTAGTCGGGGAGCTGTTTTTT; j_call: TRBJ2-2; v_call: TRBV6-5; clone_size: once; d_call: TRBD2
cdr3_aa: CASSLAASGSIGRNEQFF; cdr3_nt: TGTGCCAGCAGCTTAGCCGCTAGCGGGAGTATCGGGAGGAATGAGCAGTTCTTC; j_call: TRBJ2-1; v_call: TRBV7-2; clone_size: -; d_call: TRBD2
cdr3_aa: CASSSPRDIQYF; cdr3_nt: TGTGCCAGCTCATCGCCCCGAGACATTCAGTACTTC; j_call: TRBJ2-4; v_call: TRBV18; clone_size: -; d_call: -
cdr3_aa: CASSQDSQNIQYF; cdr3_nt: TGTGCCAGCAGCCAGGACAGCCAAAACATTCAGTACTTC; j_call: TRBJ2-4; v_call: TRBV5-5; clone_size: -; d_call: -
cdr3_aa: CASSIRQVNNEQFF; cdr3_nt: TGTGCCAGCAGTATACGACAGGTTAACAATGAGCAGTTCTTC; j_call: TRBJ2-1; v_call: TRBV6-1; clone_size: -; d_call: -
cdr3_aa: CASSLEGRYYGYTF; cdr3_nt: TGTGCCAGCAGTTTAGAGGGGAGGTACTATGGCTACACCTTC; j_call: TRBJ1-2; v_call: TRBV28; clone_size: -; d_call: -
cdr3_aa: CASSHGGQSSQETQYF; cdr3_nt: TGTGCCAGCAGCCATGGGGGACAGAGCAGCCAAGAGACCCAGTACTTC; j_call: TRBJ2-5; v_call: TRBV5-4; clone_size: -; d_call: TRBD1
cdr3_aa: CASSYQGTGGDEQYF; cdr3_nt: TGTGCCAGCAGTTACCAGGGGACAGGGGGCGACGAGCAGTACTTC; j_call: TRBJ2-7; v_call: TRBV6-5; clone_size: few; d_call: TRBD1
cdr3_aa: CASSQGPGTGVYNEQFF; cdr3_nt: TGTGCCAGCAGCCAAGGGCCGGGGACAGGGGTATACAATGAGCAGTTCTTC; j_call: TRBJ2-1; v_call: TRBV4-2; clone_size: -; d_call: TRBD1